The entry below describes one T cell receptor beta chain. This clone came up a few times. What this receptor recognizes is not known. Base qualities are not at hand, and no much larger clone is one base apart. The data were taken from a study of cytomegalovirus exposure and HLA in healthy donors (dated by TCRdb to about 2017). In terms of the full investigation: In an earlier analysis of 550 to 750 of the donors, roughly 300 Gb of sequence data and just under 120 million unique TCR beta sequences from about 190 million T cells were reported. Rather than drawing on any new phenotypic data, the later analysis identified candidate immune exposures from TCR beta sequences and the way those sequences occurred across donors. The study aimed to test whether cataloging public T cell receptors could reveal signatures of past pathogen exposure. Every repertoire in the discovery cohort had been generated on one and the same sequencing platform. The genetic ancestry cluster associated with self-reported Caucasian donors included about 84% of the 300 to 400 genotyped donors. To study patterns of TCR occurrence, a later analysis re-analyzed previously published TCR beta repertoires from 700 or so donors and added high-resolution HLA genotyping. Typing coverage varied by locus: roughly 629-640 donors for A, B, C, DRB1 and DQB1; approximately 560 for DQA1; about 600 for DPA1; more than 450 for DPB1. A handful of DR-DQ haplotypes were handled as single units for association and clustering because linkage in the cohort was strong. HLA typing included class I and class II loci at four-digit resolution. To predict cytomegalovirus infection status, the study combined high-throughput TCR immunosequencing, statistical association of individual TCRs with disease status, and machine learning. Donor age, sex, ethnicity and CMV serostatus were compiled together with the repertoire data. The T cell repertoires of 550 to 850 subjects were profiled by immunosequencing and related to cytomegalovirus serostatus. Genome-wide SNP genotypes for about 65% of the roughly 670 donors were used in a later genetic analysis, which treated that subset as a discovery cohort. Along with the roughly 610-subject first cohort, a separate validation cohort of over a hundred different subjects was used. An earlier analysis of some 500 of the donors applied high-throughput TCR beta sequencing to assess whether each TCR beta V gene segment acted as functional or pseudogenic. Among several hundred genotyped donors of the cohort, an average of roughly 230,000 unique TCR beta nucleotide sequences was sequenced per donor, of which approximately 19% were non-productive. An early release covering 500 to 750 HLA-typed donors comprised 250 to 350 gigabases of sequencing data and 85 million to 100 million unique TCR sequences. The investigation overall reported the following: A cluster of highly shared sequence variants was judged likely to represent a technical artifact of the sequencing pipeline. Most TCR sequences were seen in very few donors, while some public TCRs were found in many individuals. Sequencing depth was assumed to be roughly uniform across donors in the presence/absence analyses, though that assumption may not hold. According to the authors, the approach could potentially be generalized to other disease states and immunological phenotypes. According to a later analysis, parvovirus B19, influenza, CMV and Epstein-Barr virus appeared linked to several top co-occurrence clusters. Only TCR beta chains were sequenced in this cohort, and the absence of alpha or paired-chain data limited detectable features. A few of the identified cytomegalovirus-associated TCR beta chains were confirmed in vitro to be specific for cytomegalovirus antigens. In the study, around 150 TCR beta chains were listed as associated with cytomegalovirus. According to a later analysis, most CMV-associated TCR beta chains appeared to be HLA-restricted, and the HLA associations seemed to be driven largely by CMV exposure. A later genetic analysis associated a missense DCLRE1C variant with V-gene and J-gene trimming of TCR beta chains, and an independent cohort replicated the association. In both the original and validation cohorts, the classifier was reported to diagnose cytomegalovirus status with high specificity and sensitivity. Because HLA typing was missing for some donors at each locus, association tests included only the typed subset. The earlier analysis of approximately 560 of the donors excluded 15 to 20 rarely observed V segments, including chromosome 9 orphons, because counts were too low. In a later analysis, 16,951 TCR beta sequences were associated with specific HLA alleles at a false discovery rate of 0.05. Immune exposure information for the cohort was limited to CMV serostatus. In a later analysis, TCR association rates were found to vary across HLA loci, with the most associated TCRs seen for DRB1 alleles and the fewest for HLA-C alleles. When HLA alleles, especially DR and DQ, strongly co-occurred, attributing TCR associations to individual alleles was difficult. Broadly in line with IMGT annotations, most TCR beta V segments showed up in productive rearrangements about 90% or about 30% of the time in an earlier analysis of roughly 590 of the donors. Some IMGT-functional V segments, including TRBV6-2 and TRBV6-3, could not be told apart with the 87-base-pair reads, so those segments were excluded. A later analysis found that HLA-associated TCR beta chains were more clonally expanded and had lower generation probabilities than equally common non-associated chains. Correlated functional status among segregating V segments might reflect linkage disequilibrium, but an unknown experimental factor could not be ruled out. In a later genetic analysis, fewer N-insertions in productive TCRs were reported among donors in an Asian-associated ancestry cluster than the roughly 670-donor mean. A further reported finding was that TCR beta sequences accurately predicted the HLA-A and HLA-B alleles for most subjects in the first cohort.

From the germline V gene, CDR1 is MGHRA and CDR2 is YSYEKL. Relative to germline, V is missing 4 bases and J is missing 4 bases, with 15 bases of the junction outside any gene match. The CDR3 measures 18 amino acids from cysteine to phenylalanine. The only DNA kept is the CDR3, 54 bases in frame from the first base. The protocol used for the library was the immunoSEQ multiplex PCR assay. The multiplex PCR relied on a mix of 60 forward primers for TCR Vbeta segments and 13 reverse primers for TCR Jbeta segments. Amplification of the CDR3 region of rearranged TCR beta genes was performed with a multiplex PCR assay on genomic DNA. The amplified TCR beta libraries were sequenced on the Illumina HiSeq System as 87-base-pair reads. In the authors' own workflow: In a later analysis, 70 million to 95 million unique TCR beta chains were counted across the 500 to 850 repertoires, and roughly 11 million of these chains were shared by at least two donors. Raw reads were error-corrected and collapsed into unique sequences with a nearest-neighbor algorithm that merged closely related sequences to remove PCR and sequencing errors. Alignment of CDR3 sequences to IMGT reference sequences was used to assign V, D and J gene segments. For a sequence to be retained, a match of at least six nucleotides to both a V gene segment and a J gene segment was required. Rearrangements were classified as productive when the CDR3 lacked stop codons and remained in frame with V and J, and all other rearrangements were classified as non-productive. Following IMGT convention, CDR3 was defined as the stretch from the second conserved V-encoded cysteine up to the conserved J-encoded phenylalanine. In an earlier analysis of around 570 of the donors, sequences lacking an unambiguous match to a single V gene segment were excluded. An earlier analysis of fewer than 750 of the donors classified V segments as functional when productive rearrangements were above 56.7% and as segregating when the standard deviation between donors was above 5%. A statistical classification framework was built to diagnose cytomegalovirus status from the catalog of TCR beta chain sequences. In a later analysis, TCR nucleotide sequences were compared against IMGT/GENE-DB human TR gene sequences so that V and J genes could be assigned. In a later analysis, CDR3 sequences and most-parsimonious VDJ recombination scenarios were assigned using the TCRdist pipeline. A later analysis defined each TCR beta chain by its CDR3 amino acid sequence plus V-gene family, and excluded reads lacking a unique V-gene family. In a later analysis, approximately 640 highly shared, low-generation-probability nucleotide sequences were removed to address suspected cross-contamination and a sequencing artifact. In a later analysis, a clonal expansion index was calculated for each public chain from normalized within-repertoire ranks of inferred template counts. Generation probabilities in a later analysis came from a VDJ recombination model fitted to out-of-frame rearrangements, and those results were checked against IGoR. In a later analysis, TCR-TCR, TCR-HLA and TCR-CMV co-occurrence was scored with hypergeometric tests, and a repertoire-size bias correction was applied to TCR pairs. In a later analysis, false discovery rates were estimated by permuting HLA or CMV assignments 20 times. In a later analysis, co-occurring TCRs were grouped using DBSCAN, and TCRdist sequence similarity was added for clustering within HLA-allele-positive subsets. Repertoires with fewer than 30,000 or more than 120,000 public chains were left out of co-occurrence clustering, as were about five repertoires with anomalous nucleotide sharing. TCRdb stores this immuneACCESS table with in-frame sequences only. Part of the clones is absent; in the studies checked, under half of the shortfall reflects unresolved V genes, and no reason is known for the rest. Clonal size and the V and J genes are those of that table, whereas D and trimming came from the DNA. Present in this sample are 100,000 to 150,000 clones, more than 65% of which were seen just once. Jointly, the top ten make up about 13% of the sample.

The cohort comprised some 680 healthy bone marrow donors. At the time of sampling, all cohort members were nominally healthy, though unrecorded immune exposures were likely present. The donor was CMV seropositive and belonged to the group of some 290 seropositive cohort members. Every donor gave a peripheral blood sample, and the peripheral blood mononuclear cells from that sample were used for TCR beta sequencing. The Qiagen DNeasy Blood Extraction Kit was used to extract genomic DNA from the blood cell samples. The receptor chain draws on TRBV4-1 and TRBJ1-3; 8 junctional bases match TRBD1. The sequencing input was PBMCs. The receptor was derived from a woman aged 40 to 55 in good health and CMV-seropositive. CDR3 protein: CASSPSSVRTGLGNTIYF. The DNA sequence follows: TGCGCCAGCAGCCCGTCGTCCGTCCGGACAGGGTTAGGAAACACCATATATTTT.